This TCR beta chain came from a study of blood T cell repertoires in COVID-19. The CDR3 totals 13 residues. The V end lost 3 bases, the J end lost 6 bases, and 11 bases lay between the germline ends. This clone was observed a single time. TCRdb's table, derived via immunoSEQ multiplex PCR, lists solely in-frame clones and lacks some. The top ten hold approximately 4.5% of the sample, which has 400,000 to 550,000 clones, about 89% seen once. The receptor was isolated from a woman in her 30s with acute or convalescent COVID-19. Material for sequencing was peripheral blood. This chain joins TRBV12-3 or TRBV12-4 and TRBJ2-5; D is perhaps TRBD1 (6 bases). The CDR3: CASSFSQGQTQYF. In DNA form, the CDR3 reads TGTGCCAGCAGTTTCTCACAGGGACAGACCCAGTACTTC.